What follows describes a single T cell receptor beta chain. What it binds is not known. This CDR3 has 15 residues. V dropped 0 bases and J dropped 6; count of bases not matched to a gene: 2. From germline, CDR1 is SGHAT and CDR2 FQNNGV. The entry originates in a study of T cell repertoires in cytomegalovirus infection. Study as a whole: Newly reported HLA-C-restricted and thoroughly characterized HLA-B-restricted CMV epitopes were employed.

One entry per CDR3 protein results from TCRdb running MiXCR on the reads. The sample includes approximately 73,000 distinct CDR3 sequences, approximately 39% seen only once; the top ten take approximately 93%. The source was CD8+ T cells from cultured PBMCs, collected from culture after CMV antigen stimulation. This TCR was sampled from a human donor in good health (CMV status not recorded). Some clones in this sample may be carry-over from other donors' samples. V and J are TRBV11-2 and TRBJ2-2, with TRBD1 matching 9 bases. CDR3 protein: CASSLDTGGSGELFF. The CDR3 nucleotides are TGTGCCAGCAGCTTAGACACAGGGGGCTCCGGGGAGCTGTTTTTT. The variable domain in full, with the rest retrieved from reference TRBV11-2 and TRBJ2-2, is EAGVAQSPRYKIIEKRQSVAFWCNPISGHATLYWYQQILGQGPKLLIQFQNNGVVDDSQLPKDRFSAERLKGVDSTLKIQPAKLEDSAVYLCASSLDTGGSGELFFGEGSRLTVL.